Shown below are 13 T cell receptor beta chains from a single sample sequenced in a study of OX40 agonist ivuxolimab in advanced cancers. The repertoire was sequenced with immunoSEQ multiplex PCR; TCRdb's copy has only in-frame clones and lacks some. The sample has about 37,000 clones, around four fifths seen once. The sequenced sample was CD4+ or CD8+ T cells sorted from blood, obtained in a trial of the OX40 agonist ivuxolimab. The receptors were gathered from an adult with an advanced solid tumor such as melanoma, head and neck, liver or kidney cancer.

J is TRBJ2-7 and V is TRBV29-1; 7 bases line up with TRBD1. Germline-derived CDR1 and CDR2 are SQVTM and ANQGSEA. This CDR3 has 11 residues. As DNA, the CDR3 is TGCAGTTATACAGGGGCCCGGGAGCAGTACTTC. This gives the protein CSYTGAREQYF.

The rearrangement links TRBV30 to TRBJ2-2, with 9 bases fitting TRBD2. The CDR3 is made up of 20 amino acids. J lost 3 bases, V lost 0 bases, and 17 bases had no gene match. Germline V gives CDR1 GTSNPN, CDR2 SVGIG (reference sequence). CDR3 region: CAWSVLSGGAGGRDTGELFF. CDR3 bases: TGTGCCTGGAGTGTATTATCGGGGGGAGCGGGAGGTCGGGACACCGGGGAGCTGTTTTTT.

The gene calls are TRBV7-8 and TRBJ2-5, with 8 bases lining up with TRBD2. Germline V gives CDR1 SGHVS, CDR2 FQNEAQ. The CDR3 has 14 residues. The V gene end was trimmed by 5 bases and the J gene end by 8 bases; junction bases not matched to a gene: 10. The CDR3 is CASSVGGDGGTQYF. Here the CDR3 DNA reads TGTGCCAGCAGCGTCGGGGGGGATGGAGGAACCCAGTACTTC.

This clone has just a few counts. This chain links TRBV6-1 with TRBJ2-5; 8 bases align to TRBD2. The V segment lost 3 bases and the J segment 1 base; nucleotides outside the gene matches: 4. CDR3 size: 15 residues. Germline CDR1 is MNHNS and CDR2 is SASEGT. The DNA for the CDR3 is TGTGCCAGCAGTGACTATAGCGGGGCCCAAGAGACCCAGTACTTC. Residues: CASSDYSGAQETQYF.

V is TRBV6-5 and J is TRBJ1-6, with 9 bases that match TRBD1. J lost 5 bases, V lost 7 bases, and 6 bases had no gene match. Germline V CDR1 and CDR2: MNHEY, SVGAGI. The CDR3 contains 15 residues. The CDR3 is CASMDRGIHNSPLHF. The CDR3 DNA reads TGTGCCAGCATGGACAGGGGAATACATAATTCACCCCTCCACTTT.

This clone was seen a single time. A junction end diverges from the germline sequence, so it may reflect a read error. This chain connects TRBV7-7 to TRBJ1-1, with D possibly being TRBD1 (5 bases). The CDR3 contains 17 residues. In germline, CDR1 is SSHAT, CDR2 FNYEAQ (reference sequence). The CDR3 bases are TGTGCTAGCAGCTTAGTAAGGGACCCCCGGATGAACACTGAAGCTTTCTTT. Translation: CASSLVRDPRMNTEAFF.

This chain links TRBV6-5 with TRBJ2-3; D unresolved. The CDR3 has 15 residues. Germline V gene lookup returns CDR1 MNHEY and CDR2 SVGAGI. Trimming left V 0 bases short and J 3 bases short, with 10 bases between. CDR3 region: CASSYSWQNTDTQYF. CDR3 DNA sequence: TGTGCCAGCAGTTACTCTTGGCAGAATACAGATACGCAGTATTTT.

V usage is TRBV28 and J usage is TRBJ2-7; the D call may be TRBD1 or TRBD2 (5 bases each). The CDR3 extends over 13 amino acids. CDR1 and CDR2 (germline): MDHEN, SYDVKM. Trimming removed 5 bases from V and 4 bases from J, with 12 bases in between. The CDR3 DNA reads TGTGCCAGCAGTCCACGGGACCCATACGAGCAGTACTTC. It translates to CASSPRDPYEQYF.

The V call is TRBV27, the J call TRBJ1-1; maybe TRBD1 (5 bases). The CDR3 runs 14 residues. V was clipped by 4 bases and J by 4 bases, with 13 bases between them. Germline CDR1 MNHEY, CDR2 SMNVEV (reference sequence). This chain's CDR3 is CASSWGTGPTEAFF. In nucleotides, the CDR3 is TGTGCCAGCAGTTGGGGAACAGGCCCCACTGAAGCTTTCTTT.

This clone was counted between two and nine times. The V gene is TRBV28, the J gene TRBJ2-5, with a weak D call TRBD1 (5 bases). V lost 2 bases, J lost 0 bases, and 7 bases lay in between. Germline V gene sequence: CDR1 MDHEN, CDR2 SYDVKM. The CDR3 length is 14 residues. This chain's CDR3 is CASSLEDNQETQYF. CDR3 coding DNA: TGTGCCAGCAGTTTAGAGGACAACCAAGAGACCCAGTACTTC.

This clone was seen only once. The rearrangement links TRBV2 to TRBJ2-1; D is unresolved. Looked up from germline, CDR1 is SNHLY and CDR2 is FYNNEI. V was trimmed by 5 bases and J by 3 bases, leaving 8 bases between them. The CDR3 totals 13 residues. CDR3 loop: CASSLRGYNEQFF. Written as DNA, the CDR3 is TGTGCCAGCAGTCTTAGAGGCTACAATGAGCAGTTCTTC.

This sequence joins TRBV2 and TRBJ1-1; weak D call: TRBD1 (5 bases). This CDR3 is built from 14 residues. Germline CDR1 reads SNHLY; CDR2 reads FYNNEI. The V end was cut by 6 bases, the J end by 3 bases, with 14 bases between. The CDR3 DNA sequence: TGTGCCAGCAGCTTCCAGGGAGGGGACACTGAAGCTTTCTTT. Its protein is CASSFQGGDTEAFF.

This clone was found once. The V call is TRBV19, the J call TRBJ1-1; possibly TRBD1 for D (5 bases). Trimming removed 2 bases from V and 0 bases from J, with 7 bases in between. The germline V gene has CDR1 LNHDA and CDR2 SQIVND (reference sequence). The CDR3 contains 14 residues. CDR3 bases: TGTGCCAGTAGTATACGGGGGGTGAACACTGAAGCTTTCTTT. This encodes CASSIRGVNTEAFF.